The clone carrying this TCR beta chain was counted a few times. What it recognizes is unknown. The data are from a study of T cells after yellow fever vaccination. Study outcomes and limitations: Contaminating bulk clonotypes could be abundant in FACS-sorted repertoires. After the booster, roughly 96% of CD4 and 88% of CD8 primary-response clones were re-detected.

With 6 bases removed from V and 6 bases from J, the gap between germline ends came to 12 bases. CDR1 is MNHEY and CDR2 is SVGEGT in the germline V gene. This CDR3 comprises 12 residues. Universal primer sites and UMIs were introduced during 5'RACE template-switching synthesis of TCR cDNA. TCRdb passed the 5' RACE reads through MiXCR, listing each CDR3 protein once. The sample contains some 320,000 distinct CDR3 sequences, roughly 4.3% of which appear only once. Sequencing used PBMCs, obtained 5 days after the yellow fever booster vaccination. This TCR came from a man aged 18 to 29 who received the YFV17D yellow fever vaccine. The J gene is TRBJ2-7, the V gene TRBV6-2 or TRBV6-3; D possibly uses TRBD1 or TRBD2 (5 bases each). CDR3 loop: CASSSGRPEQYV. CDR3 DNA: TGTGCCAGCAGCTCGGGACGGCCCGAGCAGTACGTC.